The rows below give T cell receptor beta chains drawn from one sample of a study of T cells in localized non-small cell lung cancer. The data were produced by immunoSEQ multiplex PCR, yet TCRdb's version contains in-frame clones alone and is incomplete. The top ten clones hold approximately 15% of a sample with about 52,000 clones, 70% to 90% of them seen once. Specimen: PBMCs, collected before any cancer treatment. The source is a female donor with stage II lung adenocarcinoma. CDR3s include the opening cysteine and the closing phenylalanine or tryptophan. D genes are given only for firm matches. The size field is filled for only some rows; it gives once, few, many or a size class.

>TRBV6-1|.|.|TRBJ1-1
TGTGCCAGCAGTGGAGTTTCGACGGTCAGGGCTGAAGCTTTCTTT
CASSGVSTVRAEAFF
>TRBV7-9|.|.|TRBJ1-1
TGTGCCAGCAGCTTAGGACGGCATGGCATGAACACTGAAGCTTTCTTT
CASSLGRHGMNTEAFF
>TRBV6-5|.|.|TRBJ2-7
TGTGCCAGCAGTTACTCGATTTTAGCCTACGAGCAGTACTTC
CASSYSILAYEQYF
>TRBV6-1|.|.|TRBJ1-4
TGTGCCAGCAGTGGGGGAGTCCCGGGGGAAAAACTGTTTTTT
CASSGGVPGEKLFF
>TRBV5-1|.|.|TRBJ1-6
TGCGCCAGCAGCTCCCTGGGATCACCCCTCCACTTT
CASSSLGSPLHF
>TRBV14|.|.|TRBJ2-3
TGTGCCAGCAGCCAATGGGTAGTATCAGATACGCAGTATTTT
CASSQWVVSDTQYF
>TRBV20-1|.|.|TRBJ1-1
TGCAGTGCTAGTTGGGGCACTGAAGCTTTCTTT
CSASWGTEAFF
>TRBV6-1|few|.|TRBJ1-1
TGTGCCAGCAGTGAAGTACAGGAATCTATGAACACTGAAGCTTTCTTT
CASSEVQESMNTEAFF
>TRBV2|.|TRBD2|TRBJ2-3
TGTGCCAGTAGCGGGGGGGTGGATACGCAGTATTTT
CASSGGVDTQYF
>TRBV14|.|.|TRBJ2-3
TGTGCCAGCAGCCAAGGTCAAGGAGATACGCAGTATTTT
CASSQGQGDTQYF
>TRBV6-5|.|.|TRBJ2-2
TGTGCCAGCAGTCTCGTGGGGGGGGAGCTGTTTTTT
CASSLVGGELFF
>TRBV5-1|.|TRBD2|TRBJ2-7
TGCGCCAGCAGCTTCTCCGGGACTAGCTCCTACGAGCAGTACTTC
CASSFSGTSSYEQYF
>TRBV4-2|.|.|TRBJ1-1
TGTGCCAGCAGCCAAGATCGGCAGGGGAGAGCTGAAGCTTTCTTT
CASSQDRQGRAEAFF
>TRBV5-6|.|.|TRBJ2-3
TGTGCCAGCAGCTTCCTCGCGAGAGAGACAGATACGCAGTATTTT
CASSFLARETDTQYF
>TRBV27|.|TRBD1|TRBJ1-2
TGTGCCAGTACGGACAGGGGGCTGGGGGGCTACACCTTC
CASTDRGLGGYTF
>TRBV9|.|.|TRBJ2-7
TGTGCCAGCAGCGTAGGAGGGTTTAGCTCCTACGAGCAGTACTTC
CASSVGGFSSYEQYF
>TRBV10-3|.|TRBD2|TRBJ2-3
TGTGCCATCAGTGAAGCGGGGGGGGATCTGGATACGCAGTATTTT
CAISEAGGDLDTQYF
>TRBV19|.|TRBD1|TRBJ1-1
TGTGCCAGTAGTACTCAGGGGGAGAACACTGAAGCTTTCTTT
CASSTQGENTEAFF
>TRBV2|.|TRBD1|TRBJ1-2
TGTGCCAGCAGTGAGCGGACAGGGGACTATGGCTACACCTTC
CASSERTGDYGYTF
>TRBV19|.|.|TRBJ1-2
TGTGCCAGTAGTCCCACTCCGCCAGCGGCATATGGCTACACCTTC
CASSPTPPAAYGYTF
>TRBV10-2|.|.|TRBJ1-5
TGCGCCAGCAGGGGGACGCCGTATAGCAATCAGCCCCAGCATTTT
CASRGTPYSNQPQHF
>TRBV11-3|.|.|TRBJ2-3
TGTGCCAGCAGCGCCTCAGGCAGCCCTAGCACAGATACGCAGTATTTT
CASSASGSPSTDTQYF
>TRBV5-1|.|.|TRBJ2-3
TGCGCCAGCAGCTTGGACCGGGGGAGCACAGATACGCAGTATTTT
CASSLDRGSTDTQYF
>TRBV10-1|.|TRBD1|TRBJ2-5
TGCGCCAGCAGTGAGTCCGGGACAGGGGGCCGAGAGACCCAGTACTTC
CASSESGTGGRETQYF
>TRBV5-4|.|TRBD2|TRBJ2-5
TGTGCCAGCAGCTTGCCAGCGGGGGGAGTAGAGACCCAGTACTTC
CASSLPAGGVETQYF
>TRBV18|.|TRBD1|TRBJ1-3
TGTGCCAGCTCCCCCACTCCGGGACAGATAGCTGGAAACACCATATATTTT
CASSPTPGQIAGNTIYF
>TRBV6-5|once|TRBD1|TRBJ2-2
TGTGCCAGCAGTTACTGGACAGGGATGAACACCGGGGAGCTGTTTTTT
CASSYWTGMNTGELFF
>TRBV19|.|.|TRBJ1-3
TGTGCCAGTAGTCCAGGGACGGTTAGCTCTGGAAACACCATATATTTT
CASSPGTVSSGNTIYF
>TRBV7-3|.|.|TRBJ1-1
TGTGCCAGCAGCCATTCGAAGGGTACTGAAGCTTTCTTT
CASSHSKGTEAFF
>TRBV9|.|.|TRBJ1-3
TGTGCCAGCAGCGTAGCCGGGGGTCCCTCTGGAAACACCATATATTTT
CASSVAGGPSGNTIYF
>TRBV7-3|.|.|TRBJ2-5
TGTGCCAGCAGCGCGCAGGGCTTCCAAGAGACCCAGTACTTC
CASSAQGFQETQYF
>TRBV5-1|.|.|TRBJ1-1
TGCGCCAGCAGCCAAAACGGGGACTTAGGCGCTGAAGCTTTCTTT
CASSQNGDLGAEAFF
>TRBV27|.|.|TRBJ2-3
TGTGCCAGCAGTTTATCAGGGGATACGCAGTATTTT
CASSLSGDTQYF
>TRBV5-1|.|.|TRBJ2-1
TGCGCCAGCAGTCGGGCGGGGGCATACAATGAGCAGTTCTTC
CASSRAGAYNEQFF
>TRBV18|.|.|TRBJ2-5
TGTGCCAGCTCACCCGGAGGAGAGACCCAGTACTTC
CASSPGGETQYF
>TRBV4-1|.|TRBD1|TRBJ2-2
TGCGCCAGCAGCCAAGACCGGGACAGAGGCACCGGGGAGCTGTTTTTT
CASSQDRDRGTGELFF
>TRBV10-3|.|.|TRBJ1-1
TGTGCCATCAGGGCATTGGGGGGGCTGGACACTGAAGCTTTCTTT
CAIRALGGLDTEAFF
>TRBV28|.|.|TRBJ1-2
TGTGCCAGCAGTTTAGATCGGAGGGCGGGAGGCTACACCTTC
CASSLDRRAGGYTF
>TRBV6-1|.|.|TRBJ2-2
TGTGCCAGCGGGGGTTACACCGGGGAGCTGTTTTTT
CASGGYTGELFF
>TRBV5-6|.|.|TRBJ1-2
TGTGCCAGCAGCTTGGAGGCAGGGAACTATGGCTACACCTTC
CASSLEAGNYGYTF
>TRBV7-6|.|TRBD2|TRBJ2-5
TGTGCCAGCAGCTTAGGAGACAGCGGGGCGCGGGCCCAGTACTTC
CASSLGDSGARAQYF
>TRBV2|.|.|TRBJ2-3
TGTGCCAGCGAAGCAGAGTACACAGATACGCAGTATTTT
CASEAEYTDTQYF
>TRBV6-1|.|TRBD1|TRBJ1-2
TGTGCCAGCAGTGAACCCCACCGGGACAGCTCGCTCTATGGCTACACCTTC
CASSEPHRDSSLYGYTF
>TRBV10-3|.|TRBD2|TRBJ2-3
TGTGCCACCAAAACTAGCGGGGGGGCGGTAGATACGCAGTATTTT
CATKTSGGAVDTQYF
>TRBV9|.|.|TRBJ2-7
TGTGCCAGCAGCCCACGACCGGCGGGGAGATACGAGCAGTACTTC
CASSPRPAGRYEQYF
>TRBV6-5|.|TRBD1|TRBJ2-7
TGTGCCAGCAGACGGGACAGCAGCTCCTACGAGCAGTACTTC
CASRRDSSSYEQYF
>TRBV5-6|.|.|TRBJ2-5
TGTGCCAGCAGCTTGTTTAGCTTGGAGACCCAGTACTTC
CASSLFSLETQYF
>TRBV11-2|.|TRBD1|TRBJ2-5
TGTGCCAGCAGCCCCCGGGTAGGGGGCAATCTGGAGACCCAGTACTTC
CASSPRVGGNLETQYF
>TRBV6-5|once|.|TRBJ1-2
TGTGCCAGCAGTTACTCAGGGGATAACTATGGCTACACCTTC
CASSYSGDNYGYTF
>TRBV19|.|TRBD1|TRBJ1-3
TGTGCCAGTAGTCTAAGACAGGGAGCTTCTGGAAACACCATATATTTT
CASSLRQGASGNTIYF